A selection of T cell receptor beta chains follows, all from one sample in a study of blood T cell repertoires in COVID-19. Profiling relied on immunoSEQ multiplex PCR, and the TCRdb table lists in-frame clones only, not all of them. In the table there are over 200,000 clones, over 75% of which are singletons. Input material: peripheral blood. Receptor source: a human donor in a cohort sampled during active COVID-19. Both conserved end residues are part of each CDR3. The D gene is left open where the match is weak. Clone size is not always given. Where it is, it says once, few, many or a class for expanded clones.

j_gene: TRBJ1-1
d_gene: .
v_gene: TRBV18
abundance: .
CDR3nt: TGTGCCAGCTCCCTCGGTACTGAAGCTTTCTTT
CDR3aa: CASSLGTEAFF

j_gene: TRBJ2-7
d_gene: TRBD2
v_gene: TRBV27
abundance: .
CDR3nt: TGTGCCAGCAGTTTACTAGCGGGGTCCGTCCGGGAGCAGTACTTC
CDR3aa: CASSLLAGSVREQYF

j_gene: TRBJ1-4
d_gene: .
v_gene: TRBV27
abundance: .
CDR3nt: TGTGCCAGCAGGCGTAATGAAAAACTGTTTTTT
CDR3aa: CASRRNEKLFF

j_gene: TRBJ2-1
d_gene: TRBD2
v_gene: TRBV24-1
abundance: .
CDR3nt: TGTGCCACCAGTGATGCCTTCTCTGGGGAGGGCAATGAGCAGTTCTTC
CDR3aa: CATSDAFSGEGNEQFF

j_gene: TRBJ1-2
d_gene: TRBD1
v_gene: TRBV7-2
abundance: .
CDR3nt: TGTGCCAGCAGCTCGACAGGGTCGGTTGGCTACACCTTC
CDR3aa: CASSSTGSVGYTF

j_gene: TRBJ1-2
d_gene: .
v_gene: TRBV5-1
abundance: .
CDR3nt: TGCGCCAGCAGCTTGTGGGGCGGAGAAGACGGCTATGGCTACACCTTC
CDR3aa: CASSLWGGEDGYGYTF

j_gene: TRBJ2-1
d_gene: TRBD2
v_gene: TRBV11-2
abundance: .
CDR3nt: TGTGCCAGCGGTCTAGCGGGATTCTACAATGAGCAGTTCTTC
CDR3aa: CASGLAGFYNEQFF

j_gene: TRBJ1-1
d_gene: .
v_gene: TRBV3-1/TRBV3-2
abundance: .
CDR3nt: TGTGCCAGCAGCCAAGCAGGGAAAAAAGTTGAAGCTTTCTTT
CDR3aa: CASSQAGKKVEAFF

j_gene: TRBJ1-4
d_gene: TRBD1
v_gene: TRBV7-2
abundance: few
CDR3nt: TGTGCCAGCAGCTCCAACAGGGGGCGGGAAAAACTGTTTTTT
CDR3aa: CASSSNRGREKLFF

j_gene: TRBJ2-3
d_gene: .
v_gene: TRBV5-1
abundance: once
CDR3nt: TGCGCCAGCAGGGAGGGATCAGATACGCAGTATTTT
CDR3aa: CASREGSDTQYF

j_gene: TRBJ2-6
d_gene: .
v_gene: TRBV21-1
abundance: .
CDR3nt: TGTGCCAGCGCCCGGGACAGGACTAGCGGGAGGAGGGGGGCCAACGTCCTGACTTTC
CDR3aa: CASARDRTSGRRGANVLTF

j_gene: TRBJ1-5
d_gene: .
v_gene: TRBV28
abundance: .
CDR3nt: TGTGCCAGCAGCCATAGTGGGGCGAGCAATCAGCCCCAGCATTTT
CDR3aa: CASSHSGASNQPQHF

j_gene: TRBJ1-5
d_gene: .
v_gene: TRBV19
abundance: .
CDR3nt: TGTGCCAGTAGTATGGTAGTCGATCAGCCCCAGCATTTT
CDR3aa: CASSMVVDQPQHF

j_gene: TRBJ2-7
d_gene: TRBD2
v_gene: TRBV28
abundance: .
CDR3nt: TGTGCCAGCAACACATGGACTAGCGGGAGGGCCGTGGACGAGCAGTACTTC
CDR3aa: CASNTWTSGRAVDEQYF

j_gene: TRBJ2-1
d_gene: TRBD2
v_gene: TRBV5-4
abundance: .
CDR3nt: TGTGCCAGCAGTGGTAGCGGGAGTCGCCATGAGCAGTTCTTC
CDR3aa: CASSGSGSRHEQFF

j_gene: TRBJ2-1
d_gene: TRBD2
v_gene: TRBV6-2/TRBV6-3
abundance: few
CDR3nt: TGTGCCAGCAGTTCCAGCGGGGGGTTTAGAAATGAGCAGTTCTTC
CDR3aa: CASSSSGGFRNEQFF

j_gene: TRBJ2-4
d_gene: .
v_gene: TRBV6-5
abundance: .
CDR3nt: TGTGCCAGCGTACCCTCAGGAAGTGACATTCAGTACTTC
CDR3aa: CASVPSGSDIQYF

j_gene: TRBJ1-4
d_gene: .
v_gene: TRBV28
abundance: .
CDR3nt: TGTGCCAGCAGGTCCGGGATCTCGCCCACGCGAGATGAAAAACTGTTTTTT
CDR3aa: CASRSGISPTRDEKLFF